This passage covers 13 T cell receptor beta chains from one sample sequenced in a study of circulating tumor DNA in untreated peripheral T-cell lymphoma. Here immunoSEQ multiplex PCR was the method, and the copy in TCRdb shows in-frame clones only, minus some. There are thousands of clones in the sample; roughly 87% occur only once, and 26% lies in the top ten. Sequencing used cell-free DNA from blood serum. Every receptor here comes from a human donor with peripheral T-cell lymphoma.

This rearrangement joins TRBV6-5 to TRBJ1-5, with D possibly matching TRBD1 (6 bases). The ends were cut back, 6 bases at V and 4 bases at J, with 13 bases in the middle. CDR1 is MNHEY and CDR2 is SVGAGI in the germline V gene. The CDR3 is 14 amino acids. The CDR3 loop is CASRPTGRNQPQHF. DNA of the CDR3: TGTGCCAGCAGGCCCACAGGGAGAAATCAGCCCCAGCATTTT.

CDR3 loop: CASSAPRTGNNYGYTF. CDR3 bases: TGTGCCAGCAGCGCCCCCCGGACAGGCAATAACTATGGCTACACCTTC. The chain couples TRBV9 to TRBJ1-2; 7 nucleotides match TRBD1. V trimming: 3 bases; J trimming: 1 base; junction bases outside the gene matches: 9. The CDR3 length is 16 residues. Per the germline V gene, CDR1 is SGDLS and CDR2 is YYNGEE.

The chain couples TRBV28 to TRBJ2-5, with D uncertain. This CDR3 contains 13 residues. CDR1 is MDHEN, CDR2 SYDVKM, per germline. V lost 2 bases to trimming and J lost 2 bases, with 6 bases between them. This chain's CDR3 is CASSLGRQETQYF. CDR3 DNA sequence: TGTGCCAGCAGTTTAGGTAGACAAGAGACCCAGTACTTC.

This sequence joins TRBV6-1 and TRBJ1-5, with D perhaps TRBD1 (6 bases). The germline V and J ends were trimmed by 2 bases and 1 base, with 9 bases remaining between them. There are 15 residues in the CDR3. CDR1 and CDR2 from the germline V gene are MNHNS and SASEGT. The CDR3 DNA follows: TGTGCCAGCAGTGAAAGGGGACACAGCAATCAGCCCCAGCATTTT. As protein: CASSERGHSNQPQHF.

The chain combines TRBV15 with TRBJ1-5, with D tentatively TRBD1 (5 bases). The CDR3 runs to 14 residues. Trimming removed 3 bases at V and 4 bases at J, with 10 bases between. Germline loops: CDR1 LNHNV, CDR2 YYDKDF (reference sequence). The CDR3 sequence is CATSRGGANQPQHF. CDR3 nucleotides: TGTGCCACCAGCAGGGGAGGGGCAAATCAGCCCCAGCATTTT. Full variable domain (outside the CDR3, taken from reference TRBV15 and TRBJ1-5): DAMVIQNPRYQVTQFGKPVTLSCSQTLNHNVMYWYQQKSSQAPKLLFHYYDKDFNNEADTPDNFQSRRPNTSFCFLDIRSPGLGDTAMYLCATSRGGANQPQHFGDGTRLSIL.

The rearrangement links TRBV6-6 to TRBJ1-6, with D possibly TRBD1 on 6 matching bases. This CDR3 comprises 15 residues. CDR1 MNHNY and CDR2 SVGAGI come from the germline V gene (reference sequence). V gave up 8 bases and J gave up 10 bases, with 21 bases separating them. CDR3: CASGTRQVVESPLHF. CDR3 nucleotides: TGTGCCAGCGGCACTCGACAGGTTGTAGAATCACCCCTCCACTTT.

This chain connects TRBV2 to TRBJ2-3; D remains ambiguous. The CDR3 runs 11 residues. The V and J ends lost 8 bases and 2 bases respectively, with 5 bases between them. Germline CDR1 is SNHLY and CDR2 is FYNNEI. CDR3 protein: CASANTDTQYF. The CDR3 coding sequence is TGTGCCAGCGCAAACACAGATACGCAGTATTTT.

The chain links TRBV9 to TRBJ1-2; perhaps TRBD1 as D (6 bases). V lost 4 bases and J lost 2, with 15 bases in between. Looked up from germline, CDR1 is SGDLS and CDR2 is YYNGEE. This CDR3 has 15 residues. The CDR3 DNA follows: TGTGCCAGCAGCTCAAGGGGGGAAAAGAACTATGGCTACACCTTC. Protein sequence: CASSSRGEKNYGYTF.

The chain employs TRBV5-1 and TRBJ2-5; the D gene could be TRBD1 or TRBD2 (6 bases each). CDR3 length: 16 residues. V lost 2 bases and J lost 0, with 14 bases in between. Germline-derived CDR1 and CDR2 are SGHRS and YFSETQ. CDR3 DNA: TGCGCCAGCAGCTTTCGACTAGGGGGGTACCAAGAGACCCAGTACTTC. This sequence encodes CASSFRLGGYQETQYF.

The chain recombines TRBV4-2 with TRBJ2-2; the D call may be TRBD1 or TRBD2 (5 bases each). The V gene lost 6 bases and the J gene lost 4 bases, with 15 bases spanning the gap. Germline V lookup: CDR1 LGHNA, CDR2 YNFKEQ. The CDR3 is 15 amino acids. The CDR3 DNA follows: TGTGCCAGCAGTCAGCTGGGGGTCGGCACCGGGGAGCTGTTTTTT. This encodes CASSQLGVGTGELFF.

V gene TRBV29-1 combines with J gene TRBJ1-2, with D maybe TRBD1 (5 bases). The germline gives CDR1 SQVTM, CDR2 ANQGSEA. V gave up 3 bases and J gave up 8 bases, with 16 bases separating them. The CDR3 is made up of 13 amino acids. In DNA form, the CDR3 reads TGCAGCGTTGATGCCAGGACCGGGGGAGGCTACACCTTC. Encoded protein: CSVDARTGGGYTF.

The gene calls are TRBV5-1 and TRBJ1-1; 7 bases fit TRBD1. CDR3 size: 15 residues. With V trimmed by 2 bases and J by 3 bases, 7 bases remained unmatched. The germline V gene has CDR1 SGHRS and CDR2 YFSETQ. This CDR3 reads CASSFLSGGDTEAFF. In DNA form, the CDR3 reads TGCGCCAGCAGCTTCCTTTCAGGGGGGGACACTGAAGCTTTCTTT.

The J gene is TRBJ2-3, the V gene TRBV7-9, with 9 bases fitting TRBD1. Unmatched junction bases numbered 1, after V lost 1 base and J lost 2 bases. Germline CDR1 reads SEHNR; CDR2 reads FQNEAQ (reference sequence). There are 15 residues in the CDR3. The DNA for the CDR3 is TGTGCCAGCAGCTTAGGACAGGGGGACACAGATACGCAGTATTTT. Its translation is CASSLGQGDTDTQYF. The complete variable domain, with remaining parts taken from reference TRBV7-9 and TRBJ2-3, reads DTGVSQNPRHKITKRGQNVTFRCDPISEHNRLYWYRQTLGQGPEFLTYFQNEAQLEKSRLLSDRFSAERPKGSFSTLEIQRTEQGDSAMYLCASSLGQGDTDTQYFGPGTRLTVL.